These 6 T cell receptor beta chains were sequenced from one sample in a study of neurological immune-mediated disorders (dated by TCRdb to between 2017 and 2020). To prepare the library, 5' RACE was applied. The data were produced on an Illumina HiSeq 2500. TCRdb reanalyzed the raw reads on its own, using fastp at Q25 for trimming and MiXCR for clone calling, and kept in-frame beta chains. Each CDR3 protein gets just one entry, which takes the most common genes and DNA from the rows behind it. Here the sample has more than 45,000 distinct CDR3 sequences; roughly 3.5% occur a single time. The ten largest clones take up around 1.5% of the sample. The sample comprised PBMCs. The source is a man younger than 40 with multiple sclerosis.

The sample holds many counts of this clonotype. The chain employs TRBV5-6 and TRBJ2-1; D gene ambiguous. Trimming cost V 2 bases and J 7 bases, with 7 bases left between them. This CDR3 has 12 residues. CDR1 SGHDT and CDR2 YYEEEE come from the germline V gene. CDR3 sequence reads: CASSFVANEQFF. In DNA form, the CDR3 reads TGTGCCAGCAGCTTCGTGGCAAATGAGCAGTTCTTC.

Ten or more counts support this clonotype. This chain joins TRBV5-1 and TRBJ2-5; 7 bases agree with TRBD2. The J segment lost 2 bases and the V segment lost 4 bases, leaving 11 bases of the junction unmatched. The CDR3 contains 16 residues. Germline assignment: CDR1 SGHRS and CDR2 YFSETQ. CDR3 loop: CASSPGTTSTQETQYF. CDR3 nucleotide sequence: TGCGCCAGCAGCCCAGGGACTACGAGCACTCAAGAGACCCAGTACTTC.

This clonotype was picked up many times. The rearrangement links TRBV20-1 to TRBJ2-3; possibly TRBD2 for D (6 bases). There are 14 residues in the CDR3. V dropped 3 bases and J dropped 0 bases, with 10 bases sitting between them. In germline, CDR1 is DFQATT, CDR2 SNEGSKA (reference sequence). This CDR3 reads CSARTSTSTDTQYF. DNA for the CDR3: TGCAGTGCTAGGACTAGTACGAGCACAGATACGCAGTATTTT.

This clonotype was detected many times. The J gene is TRBJ2-3, the V gene TRBV20-1; D is uncertain. The CDR3 sequence is 12 residues long. Germline-derived CDR1 and CDR2 are DFQATT and SNEGSKA (reference sequence). Trimming removed 3 bases at V and 4 bases at J, with 8 bases between. CDR3 region: CSASPAPDTQYF. CDR3 coding DNA: TGCAGTGCTAGTCCTGCCCCAGATACGCAGTATTTT.

This clonotype occurred many times. The J gene is TRBJ1-1, the V gene TRBV18; TRBD1 agrees at 8 bases. This CDR3 contains 13 residues. The J segment lost 5 bases and the V segment lost 6 bases, leaving 5 bases of the junction unmatched. Germline lookup yields CDR1 KGHSH and CDR2 LQKENI. CDR3 coding DNA: TGTGCCAGCTCGCCTACAGGGGGAACTGAAGCTTTCTTT. This codes for CASSPTGGTEAFF.

The table lists this clonotype with many counts. V usage is TRBV12-3 or TRBV12-4 and J usage is TRBJ1-1; a possible D gene is TRBD1 (5 bases). V was clipped by 1 base and J by 4 bases, with 13 bases between them. CDR3 length equals 15 residues. CDR3 nucleotide sequence: TGTGCCAGCAGTTTAGGGGCAGGGCGGGCCACTGAAGCTTTCTTT. It specifies CASSLGAGRATEAFF.